This passage covers 17 T cell receptor beta chains from one sample sequenced in a study of persistence of HIV-infected CD4 T cells. This was the immunoSEQ version 4 assay in survey mode. Some clones are missing from TCRdb's copy, which holds only in-frame ones; the method was immunoSEQ multiplex PCR. The sample lists about 40,000 clones; approximately 80% were seen once. Cells were stimulated with overlapping HIV-1 Gag 15-mer peptides. CD40L/CD69 double-negative CD45RO-high memory CD4+ T cells were collected. The antigens these receptors bind are not known. This specimen consisted of CD4+ T cells sorted from PBMCs after roughly 18-hour stimulation, obtained from a patient who received antiretroviral therapy. These receptors all come from an adult man with HIV who was CMV-seropositive.

The rearrangement joins TRBV28 to TRBJ2-7, with a weak D call TRBD2 (6 bases). With 5 bases removed from V and 3 bases from J, the gap between germline ends came to 11 bases. Germline CDR1 MDHEN, CDR2 SYDVKM. The CDR3 runs 13 residues. The CDR3 bases are TGTGCCAGCAGTCGACAGACTAGCTACGAGCAGTACTTC. Translation gives CASSRQTSYEQYF.

This rearrangement joins TRBV19 to TRBJ2-5; 9 bases map to TRBD1. The V gene's germline CDR1 is LNHDA and CDR2 SQIVND (reference sequence). This CDR3 is built from 15 residues. J gave up 5 bases and V 6 bases, and 10 bases lay outside the gene matches. In nucleotides, the CDR3 is TGTGCCAGTAGCACCGGACAGGGGAGAAGGGAGACCCAGTACTTC. Translation gives CASSTGQGRRETQYF.

The CDR3 DNA follows: TGCAGCGTACAATCCGGGACAGGGGGTACAGCACTAGCCAAAAACATTCAGTACTTC. Its translation: CSVQSGTGGTALAKNIQYF. This chain uses TRBV29-1 with TRBJ2-4; 11 positions agree with TRBD1. With V trimmed by 6 bases and J by 0 bases, 16 bases remained unmatched. Per the germline V gene, CDR1 is SQVTM and CDR2 is ANQGSEA. This CDR3 contains 19 residues.

The CDR3 DNA reads TGTGCCAGCAGTTTATCTTGGACAGGGGGCTCGAACACTGAAGCTTTCTTT. It yields the protein CASSLSWTGGSNTEAFF. The genes are TRBV28 and TRBJ1-1, with 11 bases identical to TRBD1. Germline values: CDR1 MDHEN, CDR2 SYDVKM. V was clipped by 1 base and J by 1 base; unmatched bases: 5. There are 17 residues in the CDR3.

This clone has more than one count but fewer than ten. This chain uses TRBV6-6 with TRBJ2-2; 12 nucleotides match TRBD2. Germline CDR1 reads MNHNY; CDR2 reads SVGAGI (reference sequence). V lost 6 bases, J lost 1 base, and 6 bases stayed unmatched. CDR3 length: 17 amino acids. CDR3 region: CASSRSGLAGNTGELFF. The DNA of the CDR3 is TGTGCCAGCAGCCGATCGGGACTAGCGGGGAACACCGGGGAGCTGTTTTTT.

This clone was seen a handful of times. The chain has TRBV5-4 and TRBJ1-6; no clear D gene. V was cut by 0 bases and J by 10 bases, with 5 bases left in between. This CDR3 spans 12 amino acids. Germline CDR1 and CDR2: SGHNT and YYREEE (reference sequence). The CDR3 bases are TGTGCCAGCAGCTTGGAGGAGTCACCCCTCCACTTT. Translated, it gives CASSLEESPLHF.

The table lists this clone with a count of one. The gene calls are TRBV18 and TRBJ1-4, with D hard to call. The CDR3 is 14 amino acids. Germline lookup yields CDR1 KGHSH and CDR2 LQKENI. The ends were cut back, 7 bases at V and 4 bases at J, with 13 bases in the middle. This chain's CDR3 is CASWEDGLNEKLFF. The CDR3 DNA sequence: TGTGCCAGCTGGGAGGACGGCCTTAATGAAAAACTGTTTTTT.

Only one count was recorded for this clone. In nucleotides, the CDR3 is TGTGCCAGCAGAAGGGACTTCGGCTCTGGAAACACCATATATTTT. This codes for CASRRDFGSGNTIYF. The rearrangement links TRBV2 to TRBJ1-3, with TRBD1 as a possible D gene (5 bases). Per the germline V gene, CDR1 is SNHLY and CDR2 is FYNNEI. V lost 6 bases, J lost 0 bases, and 12 bases lay in between. This CDR3 comprises 15 residues. Full variable domain (rest looked up from reference TRBV2 and TRBJ1-3): EPEVTQTPSHQVTQMGQEVILRCVPISNHLYFYWYRQILGQKVEFLVSFYNNEISEKSEIFDDQFSVERPDGSNFTLKIRSTKLEDSAMYFCASRRDFGSGNTIYFGEGSWLTVV.

The rearrangement uses TRBV5-1 and TRBJ2-7; TRBD1 agrees at 8 bases. This CDR3 comprises 15 residues. Trimming took 0 bases from V and 4 from J; bases not matched to a gene: 6. Germline V gene sequence: CDR1 SGHRS, CDR2 YFSETQ. The CDR3 reads CASSLVSGQGYEQYF. CDR3 coding DNA: TGCGCCAGCAGCTTGGTTTCCGGACAGGGTTACGAGCAGTACTTC.

The chain couples TRBV3-1 (or the pseudogene TRBV3-2) to TRBJ2-7, with 14 bases fitting TRBD2. The CDR3 consists of 14 residues. The J segment lost 12 bases and the V segment lost 4 bases, leaving 8 bases of the junction unmatched. Per germline, CDR1 LGHDT and CDR2 YNNKEL (reference sequence). The CDR3, as DNA: TGTGCCAGCAGCCTTTGGACTAGCGGGGGGCCCACGTACTTC. Amino acid sequence: CASSLWTSGGPTYF.

The chain couples TRBV5-1 to TRBJ2-3, with D uncertain. This CDR3 has 12 residues. Germline CDR1 is SGHRS and CDR2 is YFSETQ. V was clipped by 1 base and J by 3 bases, with 3 bases between them. CDR3 nucleotides: TGCGCCAGCAGCTTGCCAACAGATACGCAGTATTTT. Protein product: CASSLPTDTQYF.

The gene calls are TRBV5-4 and TRBJ2-5; D possibly matches TRBD1 or TRBD2 (6 bases each). Trimming took 1 base from V and 3 from J, leaving 13 bases between them. The CDR3 has 15 residues. CDR1 and CDR2 from the germline V gene are SGHNT and YYREEE (reference sequence). DNA of the CDR3: TGTGCCAGCAGCTTGACCGGGGGCAATGAAGAGACCCAGTACTTC. This gives the protein CASSLTGGNEETQYF.

This clone turned up a few times. The chain uses TRBV27 and TRBJ2-2; possibly TRBD2 for D (5 bases). CDR3 size: 15 residues. The V end lost 3 bases, the J end lost 4 bases, and 12 bases lay between the germline ends. Germline-derived CDR1 and CDR2 are MNHEY and SMNVEV (reference sequence). The CDR3 loop reads CASSLASLSTGELFF. Here the CDR3 DNA reads TGTGCCAGCAGTTTGGCTAGCTTGAGCACCGGGGAGCTGTTTTTT.

J is TRBJ2-7 and V is TRBV12-3 or TRBV12-4, with D unresolved. The CDR3 is made up of 11 amino acids. V was trimmed by 8 bases and J by 10 bases, leaving 15 bases between them. This CDR3 reads CASSTTRFQYF. DNA of the CDR3: TGTGCCAGCTCGACGACGCGATTCCAGTACTTC.

For this clone: Other nucleotide sequences from this sample produce the same CDR3. The chain's CDR3 is CASSLRGEKLFF. CDR3 nucleotide sequence: TGTGCCAGCAGTTTAAGGGGTGAAAAACTGTTTTTT. The V call is TRBV28, the J call TRBJ1-4; D might be TRBD1 (5 bases). V was trimmed by 2 bases and J by 7 bases, leaving 5 bases between them. CDR1 and CDR2 from the germline V gene are MDHEN and SYDVKM. CDR3 size: 12 residues.

V usage is TRBV29-1 and J usage is TRBJ1-4; no clear D gene. V was clipped by 7 bases and J by 0 bases, with 9 bases between them. This CDR3 is 13 amino acids long. Germline V gene sequence: CDR1 SQVTM, CDR2 ANQGSEA. CDR3 sequence: CSGRTATNEKLFF. CDR3 nucleotide sequence: TGCAGCGGAAGGACGGCAACTAATGAAAAACTGTTTTTT.

The CDR3 DNA sequence: TGTGCCAGCAGCTTAATGGGGGTTGCGGGAAGCACAGATACGCAGTATTTT. Its protein product is CASSLMGVAGSTDTQYF. The chain joins TRBV7-6 to TRBJ2-3; D is perhaps TRBD2 (6 bases). The CDR3 totals 17 residues. Deletions cut 2 bases from V and 0 bases from J, with 15 bases between. The germline CDR1 and CDR2 sequences are SGHVS and FNYEAQ.